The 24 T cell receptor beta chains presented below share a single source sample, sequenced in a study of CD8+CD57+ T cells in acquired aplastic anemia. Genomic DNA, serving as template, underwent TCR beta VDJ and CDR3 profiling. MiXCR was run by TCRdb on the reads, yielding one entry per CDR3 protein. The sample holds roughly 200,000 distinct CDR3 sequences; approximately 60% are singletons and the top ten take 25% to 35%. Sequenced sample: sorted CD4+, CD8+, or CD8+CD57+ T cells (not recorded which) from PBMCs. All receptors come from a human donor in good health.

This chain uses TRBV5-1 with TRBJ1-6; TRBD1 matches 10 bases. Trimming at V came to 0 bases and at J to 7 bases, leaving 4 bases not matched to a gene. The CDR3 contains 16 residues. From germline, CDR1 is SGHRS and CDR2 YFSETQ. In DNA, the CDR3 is TGCGCCAGCAGCTTGGTCCCGGGACAGGGGAATTCACCCCTCCACTTT. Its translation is CASSLVPGQGNSPLHF.

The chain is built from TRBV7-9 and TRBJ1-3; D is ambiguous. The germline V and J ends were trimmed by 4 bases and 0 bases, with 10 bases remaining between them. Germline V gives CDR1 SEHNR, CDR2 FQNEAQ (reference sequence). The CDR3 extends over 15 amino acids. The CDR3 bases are TGTGCCAGCAGCTCCCCCCAGGCCTCTGGAAACACCATATATTTT. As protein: CASSSPQASGNTIYF.

This CDR3 is CSARDQGGYNSPLHF. As DNA, the CDR3 is TGCAGTGCTAGAGATCAGGGGGGATATAATTCACCCCTCCACTTT. The chain carries TRBV20-1 and TRBJ1-6; 7 bases match TRBD1. V lost 0 bases, J lost 4 bases, and 3 bases stayed unmatched. This CDR3 has 15 amino acids. Germline V lookup: CDR1 DFQATT, CDR2 SNEGSKA (reference sequence).

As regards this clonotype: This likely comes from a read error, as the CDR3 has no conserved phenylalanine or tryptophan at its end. The CDR3 sequence is CASSLAGARGYGYTL. In DNA form, the CDR3 reads TGTGCCAGCAGTTTGGCGGGGGCGCGAGGCTATGGCTACACCCTC. The chain is built from TRBV25-1 and TRBJ1-2, with D perhaps matching TRBD1 (6 bases). The germline V gene encodes CDR1 MGHDK and CDR2 SYGVNS. The V end lost 5 bases, the J end lost 4 bases, and 17 bases lay between the germline ends. CDR3 length: 15 amino acids.

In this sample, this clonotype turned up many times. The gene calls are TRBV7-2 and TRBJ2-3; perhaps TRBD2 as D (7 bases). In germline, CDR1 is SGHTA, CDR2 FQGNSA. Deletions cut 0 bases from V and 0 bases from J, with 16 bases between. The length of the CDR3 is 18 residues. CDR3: CASSLARSGGLSTDTQYF. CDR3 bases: TGTGCCAGCAGCTTAGCGCGGTCGGGGGGCCTTAGCACAGATACGCAGTATTTT.

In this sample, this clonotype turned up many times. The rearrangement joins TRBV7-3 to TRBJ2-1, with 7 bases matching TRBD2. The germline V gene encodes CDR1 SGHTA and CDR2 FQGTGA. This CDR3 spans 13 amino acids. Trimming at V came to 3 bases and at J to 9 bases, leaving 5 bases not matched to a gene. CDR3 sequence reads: CASSFGEGPEQFF. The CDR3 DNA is TGTGCCAGCAGCTTCGGGGAGGGTCCTGAGCAGTTCTTC.

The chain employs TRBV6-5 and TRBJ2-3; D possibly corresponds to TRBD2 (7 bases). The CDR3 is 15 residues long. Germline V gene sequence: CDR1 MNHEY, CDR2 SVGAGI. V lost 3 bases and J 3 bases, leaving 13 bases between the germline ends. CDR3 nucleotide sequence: TGTGCCAGCAGTTATCTTGCGGGGGCAACAGATACGCAGTATTTT. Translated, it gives CASSYLAGATDTQYF.

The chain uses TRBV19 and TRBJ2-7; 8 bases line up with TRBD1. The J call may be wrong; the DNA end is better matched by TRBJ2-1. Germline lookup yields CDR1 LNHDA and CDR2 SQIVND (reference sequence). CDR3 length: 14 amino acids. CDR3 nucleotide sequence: TGTGCCACTACTCCGGGACAGGCAGTCTACGAGCAGTTCTTC. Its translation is CATTPGQAVYEQFF.

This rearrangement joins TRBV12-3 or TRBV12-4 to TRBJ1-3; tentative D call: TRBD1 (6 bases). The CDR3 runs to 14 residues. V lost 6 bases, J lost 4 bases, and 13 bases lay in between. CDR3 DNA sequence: TGTGCCAGCAGGCTCACAGGGCAAGGAAACACCATATATTTT. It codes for CASRLTGQGNTIYF.

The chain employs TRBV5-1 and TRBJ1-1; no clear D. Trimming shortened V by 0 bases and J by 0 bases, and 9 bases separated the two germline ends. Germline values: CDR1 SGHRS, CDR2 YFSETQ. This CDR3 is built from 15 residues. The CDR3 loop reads CASSLEAVMNTEAFF. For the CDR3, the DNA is TGCGCCAGCAGCTTGGAGGCGGTCATGAACACTGAAGCTTTCTTT.

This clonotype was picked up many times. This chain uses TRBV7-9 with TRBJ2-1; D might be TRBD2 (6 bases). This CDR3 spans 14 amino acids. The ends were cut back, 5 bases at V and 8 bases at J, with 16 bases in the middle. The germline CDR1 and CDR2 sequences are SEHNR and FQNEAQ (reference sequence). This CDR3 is CASSGSGGVDEQFF. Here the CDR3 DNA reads TGTGCCAGCAGCGGTTCGGGCGGGGTAGATGAGCAGTTCTTC.

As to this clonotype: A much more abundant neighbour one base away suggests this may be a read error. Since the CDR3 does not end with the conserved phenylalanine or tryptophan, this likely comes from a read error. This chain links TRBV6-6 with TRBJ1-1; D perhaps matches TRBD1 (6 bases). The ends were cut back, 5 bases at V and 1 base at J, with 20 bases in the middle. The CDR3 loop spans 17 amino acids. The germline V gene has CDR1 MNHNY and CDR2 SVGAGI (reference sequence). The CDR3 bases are TGTGCCAGCAGTGAACAAGAAGGGGGAGGAGGGAACACTGAAGCTTTCCTT. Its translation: CASSEQEGGGGNTEAFL.

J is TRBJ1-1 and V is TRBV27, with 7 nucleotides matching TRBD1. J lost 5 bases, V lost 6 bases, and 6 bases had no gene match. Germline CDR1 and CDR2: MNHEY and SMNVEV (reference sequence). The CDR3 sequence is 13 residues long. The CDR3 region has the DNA TGTGCCAGCAGACCCAGGGGGTATACTGAAGCTTTCTTT. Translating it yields CASRPRGYTEAFF.

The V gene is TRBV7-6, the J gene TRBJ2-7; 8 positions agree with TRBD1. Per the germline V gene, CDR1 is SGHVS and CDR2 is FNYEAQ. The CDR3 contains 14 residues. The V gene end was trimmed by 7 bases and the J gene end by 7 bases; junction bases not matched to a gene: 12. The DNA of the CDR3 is TGTGCCAGCAACCCGAGGACAGGGACGGGGGAGCAGTACTTC. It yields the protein CASNPRTGTGEQYF. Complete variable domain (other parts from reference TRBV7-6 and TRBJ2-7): GAGVSQSPRYKVTKRGQDVALRCDPISGHVSLYWYRQALGQGPEFLTYFNYEAQQDKSGLPNDRFSAERPEGSISTLTIQRTEQRDSAMYRCASNPRTGTGEQYFGPGTRLTVT.

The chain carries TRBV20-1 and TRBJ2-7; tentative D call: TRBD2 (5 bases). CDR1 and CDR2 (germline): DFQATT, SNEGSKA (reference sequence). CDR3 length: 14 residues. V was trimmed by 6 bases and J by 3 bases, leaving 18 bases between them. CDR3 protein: CSALLARTGYEQYF. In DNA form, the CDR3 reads TGCAGTGCGCTTCTAGCTCGGACGGGCTACGAGCAGTACTTC.

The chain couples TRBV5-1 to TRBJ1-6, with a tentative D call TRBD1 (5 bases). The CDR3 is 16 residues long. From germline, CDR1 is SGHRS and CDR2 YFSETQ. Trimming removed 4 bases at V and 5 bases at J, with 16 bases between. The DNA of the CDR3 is TGCGCCAGCAGCCCCACTCGGGGACTTCATAATTCACCCCTCCACTTT. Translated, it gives CASSPTRGLHNSPLHF.

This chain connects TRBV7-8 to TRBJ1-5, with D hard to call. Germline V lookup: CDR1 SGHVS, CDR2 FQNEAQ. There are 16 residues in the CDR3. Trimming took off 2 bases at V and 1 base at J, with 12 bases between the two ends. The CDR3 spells CASSLYRGNSNQPQHF. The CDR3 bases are TGTGCCAGCAGCTTATATCGAGGGAACAGCAATCAGCCCCAGCATTTT.

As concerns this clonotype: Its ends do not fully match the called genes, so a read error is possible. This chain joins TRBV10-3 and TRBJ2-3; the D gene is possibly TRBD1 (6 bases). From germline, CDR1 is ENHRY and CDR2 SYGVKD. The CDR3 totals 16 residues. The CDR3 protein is CAISSGPRDNTDTRYF. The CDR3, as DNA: TGTGCCATCAGTTCGGGACCCCGGGACAACACAGATACGCGGTATTTT.

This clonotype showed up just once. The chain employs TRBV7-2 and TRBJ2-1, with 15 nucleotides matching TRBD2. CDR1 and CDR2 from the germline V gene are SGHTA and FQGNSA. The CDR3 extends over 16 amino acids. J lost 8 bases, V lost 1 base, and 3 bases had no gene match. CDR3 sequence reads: CASSLGGLAGGDEQFF. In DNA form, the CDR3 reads TGTGCCAGCAGCTTAGGGGGACTAGCGGGGGGCGATGAGCAGTTCTTC.

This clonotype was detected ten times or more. The CDR3 DNA is TGTGCCAGCAGTTACTCGACAGGGGGGACTGAAGCTTTCTTT. Protein: CASSYSTGGTEAFF. This chain connects TRBV6-5 to TRBJ1-1; 9 nucleotides align to TRBD1. The V gene's germline CDR1 is MNHEY and CDR2 SVGAGI. The CDR3 sequence is 14 residues long. Unmatched junction bases numbered 1, after V lost 0 bases and J lost 5 bases.

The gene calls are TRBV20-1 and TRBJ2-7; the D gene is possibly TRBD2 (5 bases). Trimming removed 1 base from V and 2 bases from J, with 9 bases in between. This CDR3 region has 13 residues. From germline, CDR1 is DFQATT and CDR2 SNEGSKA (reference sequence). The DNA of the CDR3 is TGCAGTGCTAGAGGGCTAGCCACCTACGAGCAGTACTTC. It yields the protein CSARGLATYEQYF.

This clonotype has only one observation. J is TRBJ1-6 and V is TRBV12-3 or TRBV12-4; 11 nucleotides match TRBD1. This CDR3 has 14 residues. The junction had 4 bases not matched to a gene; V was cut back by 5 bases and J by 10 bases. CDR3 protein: CASSAGDRGSPLHF. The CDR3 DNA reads TGTGCCAGCAGTGCGGGGGACAGGGGGTCACCCCTCCACTTT.

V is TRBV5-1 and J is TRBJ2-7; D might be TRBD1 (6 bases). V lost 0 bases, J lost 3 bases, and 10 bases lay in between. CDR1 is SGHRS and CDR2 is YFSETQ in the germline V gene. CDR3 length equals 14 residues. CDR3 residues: CASSLEQGYYEQYF. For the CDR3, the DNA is TGCGCCAGCAGCTTGGAACAGGGCTACTACGAGCAGTACTTC.

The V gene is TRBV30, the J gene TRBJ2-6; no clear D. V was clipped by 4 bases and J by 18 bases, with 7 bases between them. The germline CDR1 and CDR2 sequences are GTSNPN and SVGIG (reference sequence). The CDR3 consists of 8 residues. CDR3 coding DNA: TGTGCCTGGAACCAAGGGACTTTC. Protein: CAWNQGTF.